These T cell receptor beta chains were read from a single sample in a study of CD8+ T cells in alopecia areata. This table comes from immunoSEQ multiplex PCR, and its TCRdb copy is limited to in-frame clones, with some not included. The table records more than 90,000 clones, roughly 50% of them present only once. The sequencing here drew on CD8+ T cells sorted from blood, taken at week 24, from a patient treated with tofacitinib. Every receptor here comes from a human donor with alopecia areata. Both conserved end residues are part of each CDR3. A D gene is named only where the DNA matches it firmly. Not every row has a clone size; where given, it reads once, few, many or a size class.

.	TRBV7-9	few	TRBJ2-7	TGTGCCAGCAGCCCCCCGACAGGAGTCTACGAGCAGTACTTC	CASSPPTGVYEQYF
.	TRBV25-1	.	TRBJ2-7	TGTGCCAGCAGTCCCCCGGGACTGCCTTACGAGCAGTACTTC	CASSPPGLPYEQYF
.	TRBV27	few	TRBJ2-7	TGTGTCTACCACGAGGGGGGCGACGAGCAGTACTTC	CVYHEGGDEQYF
.	TRBV5-1	.	TRBJ1-1	TGCGCCAGCAGCTTGGAGTGGGGAGCGAACACTGAAGCTTTCTTT	CASSLEWGANTEAFF
TRBD1	TRBV29-1	.	TRBJ2-7	TGCAGCGTAGCCGGGACAGCCTATGTCTACGAGCAGTACTTC	CSVAGTAYVYEQYF
.	TRBV30	.	TRBJ2-1	TGTGCCTGGAGTTTCACGGGTGAGCAGTTCTTC	CAWSFTGEQFF
TRBD2	TRBV15	few	TRBJ2-3	TGTGCCACCAGCAGAGAGACTAGCGGGGGGGATACGCAGTATTTT	CATSRETSGGDTQYF
.	TRBV9	.	TRBJ2-6	TGTGCCAGCAGCGTAGTCCCCCCAAGCTCTGGGGCCAACGTCCTGACTTTC	CASSVVPPSSGANVLTF
.	TRBV12-2	.	TRBJ1-4	TGTGCAAGTCGCACCATCCGGGACAGGGTCTTTACTAATGAAAAACTGTTTTTT	CASRTIRDRVFTNEKLFF
.	TRBV6-5	.	TRBJ1-1	TGTGCCAGCAGTTCCTTTGGTGCGAACACTGAAGCTTTCTTT	CASSSFGANTEAFF
TRBD1	TRBV4-2	.	TRBJ2-7	TGTGCCAGCAGGACCGGGACAGGAGCCTACGAGCAGTACTTC	CASRTGTGAYEQYF
.	TRBV29-1	.	TRBJ2-7	TGCAGCGTTGTCGACGGACGCTCCTACGAGCAGTACTTC	CSVVDGRSYEQYF
.	TRBV5-1	.	TRBJ1-2	TGCGCCAGCAGCTTCCGGACGGGAAGTCATGGCTACACCTTC	CASSFRTGSHGYTF
TRBD1	TRBV13	.	TRBJ2-7	TGTGCCAGCAGCTTACGGGGACAGGGGTATTTCTCCTACGAGCAGTACTTC	CASSLRGQGYFSYEQYF
.	TRBV13	.	TRBJ1-4	TGTGCCAGCAGCTTAGACAGGGAGGATGAAAAACTGTTTTTT	CASSLDREDEKLFF
TRBD1	TRBV6-1	.	TRBJ1-5	TGTGCCAGTGGACAGGTCTCAAGAAGCAATCAGCCCCAGCATTTT	CASGQVSRSNQPQHF
.	TRBV7-9	.	TRBJ2-1	TGTGCCAGCAGCTTATCGTCAGGGTTTGCTGAGCAGTTCTTC	CASSLSSGFAEQFF
.	TRBV19	few	TRBJ2-2	TGTGCCAGTAAGGGGAGTACCGGGGAGCTGTTTTTT	CASKGSTGELFF
.	TRBV27	.	TRBJ2-3	TGTGCCAGCAGTTTACACACAGGTAGCACAGATACGCAGTATTTT	CASSLHTGSTDTQYF
TRBD2	TRBV6-5	.	TRBJ2-1	TGTGCCAGCAGTTCGCTGGCGGGGGGTCTCTACAATGAGCAGTTCTTC	CASSSLAGGLYNEQFF
TRBD1	TRBV25-1	.	TRBJ2-5	TGTGCCAGTTCCGGGGCGCACCCACAGGGGTTCACGGAGACCCAGTACTTC	CASSGAHPQGFTETQYF
.	TRBV6-4	.	TRBJ2-1	TGTGCCAGCAGTGACGGGGGGGCTGGGAATGAGCAGTTCTTC	CASSDGGAGNEQFF
TRBD1	TRBV19	.	TRBJ2-6	TGTGCCAGTAGCCTCAGGGGGCGCTCTGGGGCCAACGTCCTGACTTTC	CASSLRGRSGANVLTF
.	TRBV5-1	.	TRBJ2-1	TGCGCCAGCAGCTTAGGAACGGAGCAGTTCTTC	CASSLGTEQFF
TRBD1	TRBV10-3	.	TRBJ2-2	TGTGCCATCAGGGGCGGGACAGGGATTACCACAACGAACACCGGGGAGCTGTTTTTT	CAIRGGTGITTTNTGELFF
TRBD1	TRBV30	few	TRBJ2-7	TGTGCCTGGAGCGAGACAGGGGGACCCTACGAGCAGTACTTC	CAWSETGGPYEQYF
.	TRBV5-1	.	TRBJ2-1	TGCGCCAGCAGCTGGGCGAGGGACGGTGAGCAGTTCTTC	CASSWARDGEQFF
.	TRBV7-8	.	TRBJ2-1	TGTGCCAGCAGCCCTCGGCGGCGGACAGTCTACAATGAGCAGTTCTTC	CASSPRRRTVYNEQFF
.	TRBV27	few	TRBJ2-2	TGTGCCAGCAGCCTCGGGACAAAGAACACCGGGGAGCTGTTTTTT	CASSLGTKNTGELFF
.	TRBV7-9	.	TRBJ2-3	TGTGCCAGCAGCTTAGCTGAGACTAGTACGGATACGCAGTATTTT	CASSLAETSTDTQYF
.	TRBV29-1	.	TRBJ2-2	TGCAGCGTTGACACAGTGGGGGGCCCTAACACCGGGGAGCTGTTTTTT	CSVDTVGGPNTGELFF
.	TRBV27	.	TRBJ2-1	TGTGCCAGCAGTTTAACCCCCCGTTACAATGAGCAGTTCTTC	CASSLTPRYNEQFF
TRBD1	TRBV6-5	.	TRBJ1-2	TGTGCCAGCAGTCAGGGGACAGGGGGGGAGTACACCTTC	CASSQGTGGEYTF
.	TRBV23-1	few	TRBJ1-4	TGCGCCAGCAGTCATTCGGGTGGTGAGACAGCTAATGAAAAACTGTTTTTT	CASSHSGGETANEKLFF
.	TRBV19	few	TRBJ2-1	TGTGCCAGTAGTCCCTCCGGGCCCCATTACAATGAGCAGTTCTTC	CASSPSGPHYNEQFF
TRBD1	TRBV5-6	.	TRBJ2-2	TGTGCCAGCAGCCTGGAATTGAAGGGGGCAGACGGGGAGCTGTTTTTT	CASSLELKGADGELFF
TRBD1	TRBV12-5	.	TRBJ1-5	TGTGCTAGTGGTCGGGGACAGGGATTAGGTCAGCCCCAGCATTTT	CASGRGQGLGQPQHF
.	TRBV4-3	.	TRBJ2-2	TGCGCCAGCAGCCAAGGTACACGGGACACCTACACCGGGGAGCTGTTTTTT	CASSQGTRDTYTGELFF
.	TRBV27	few	TRBJ2-1	TGTGCCAGCAGTAATGGGCAGCCTGGTGAGCAGTTCTTC	CASSNGQPGEQFF
.	TRBV7-9	.	TRBJ1-5	TGTGCCAGCGTCTCTACAGGAGGCGGTGAGCCCCAGCATTTT	CASVSTGGGEPQHF
.	TRBV5-6	few	TRBJ2-5	TGTGCCAGCAGCTTGAGGAAAGGCTCGGGCTGGGGAGAGACCCAGTACTTC	CASSLRKGSGWGETQYF
TRBD1	TRBV2	few	TRBJ2-2	TGTGCCAGCAGTCCTCCGGACAGGCTAAACACCGGGGAGCTGTTTTTT	CASSPPDRLNTGELFF
.	TRBV6-4	.	TRBJ2-1	TGTGCCAGCAGTCGAGGGGGCTCCTACAATGAGCAGTTCTTC	CASSRGGSYNEQFF
.	TRBV29-1	few	TRBJ1-4	TGCAGCGTGCAGGACAGTCTAGATGAAAAACTGTTTTTT	CSVQDSLDEKLFF
.	TRBV29-1	.	TRBJ2-7	TGCAGCGCCCTCATTGGGGACAACTACGAGCAGTACTTC	CSALIGDNYEQYF
.	TRBV13	.	TRBJ1-1	TGTGCCAGCAGCTTATATCCGGGGACCGGCTGGAATGAAGCTTTCTTT	CASSLYPGTGWNEAFF
.	TRBV6-6	.	TRBJ2-3	TGTGCCAGCAGTGACGGTGGAGCAGATACGCAGTATTTT	CASSDGGADTQYF
TRBD1	TRBV30	.	TRBJ1-2	TGTGCCTGGAGTACAGGGGGGGGCTACACCTTC	CAWSTGGGYTF